The T cell receptor beta chain under discussion was sequenced for a study of blood T cell repertoires in COVID-19. Study at large: The origin of the acute and convalescent COVID-19 samples was the United States, Italy and Spain.

This CDR3 has 15 residues. Germline V gene sequence: CDR1 MDHEN, CDR2 SYDVKM. V trimming: 8 bases; J trimming: 10 bases; junction bases outside the gene matches: 13. Original data processing: Reference gene primer amplification gave nucleated cell count estimates. Generated by immunoSEQ multiplex PCR, the TCRdb table keeps only in-frame clones and is missing some. From that table come the V and J calls and clone size; the DNA was used to work out D and trimming. The sample carries 220,000 or so clones, approximately 77% recorded once. The V gene is TRBV28, the J gene TRBJ2-3; the match to TRBD2 covers 12 bases. Sequencing was performed on peripheral blood. This clonotype originated in a woman of 80 years or more with acute or convalescent COVID-19. As DNA, the CDR3 is TGTGCCAGCCCCCCGACTAGCGGGGGACCCCCAGCGCAGTATTTT. Amino acid sequence: CASPPTSGGPPAQYF.